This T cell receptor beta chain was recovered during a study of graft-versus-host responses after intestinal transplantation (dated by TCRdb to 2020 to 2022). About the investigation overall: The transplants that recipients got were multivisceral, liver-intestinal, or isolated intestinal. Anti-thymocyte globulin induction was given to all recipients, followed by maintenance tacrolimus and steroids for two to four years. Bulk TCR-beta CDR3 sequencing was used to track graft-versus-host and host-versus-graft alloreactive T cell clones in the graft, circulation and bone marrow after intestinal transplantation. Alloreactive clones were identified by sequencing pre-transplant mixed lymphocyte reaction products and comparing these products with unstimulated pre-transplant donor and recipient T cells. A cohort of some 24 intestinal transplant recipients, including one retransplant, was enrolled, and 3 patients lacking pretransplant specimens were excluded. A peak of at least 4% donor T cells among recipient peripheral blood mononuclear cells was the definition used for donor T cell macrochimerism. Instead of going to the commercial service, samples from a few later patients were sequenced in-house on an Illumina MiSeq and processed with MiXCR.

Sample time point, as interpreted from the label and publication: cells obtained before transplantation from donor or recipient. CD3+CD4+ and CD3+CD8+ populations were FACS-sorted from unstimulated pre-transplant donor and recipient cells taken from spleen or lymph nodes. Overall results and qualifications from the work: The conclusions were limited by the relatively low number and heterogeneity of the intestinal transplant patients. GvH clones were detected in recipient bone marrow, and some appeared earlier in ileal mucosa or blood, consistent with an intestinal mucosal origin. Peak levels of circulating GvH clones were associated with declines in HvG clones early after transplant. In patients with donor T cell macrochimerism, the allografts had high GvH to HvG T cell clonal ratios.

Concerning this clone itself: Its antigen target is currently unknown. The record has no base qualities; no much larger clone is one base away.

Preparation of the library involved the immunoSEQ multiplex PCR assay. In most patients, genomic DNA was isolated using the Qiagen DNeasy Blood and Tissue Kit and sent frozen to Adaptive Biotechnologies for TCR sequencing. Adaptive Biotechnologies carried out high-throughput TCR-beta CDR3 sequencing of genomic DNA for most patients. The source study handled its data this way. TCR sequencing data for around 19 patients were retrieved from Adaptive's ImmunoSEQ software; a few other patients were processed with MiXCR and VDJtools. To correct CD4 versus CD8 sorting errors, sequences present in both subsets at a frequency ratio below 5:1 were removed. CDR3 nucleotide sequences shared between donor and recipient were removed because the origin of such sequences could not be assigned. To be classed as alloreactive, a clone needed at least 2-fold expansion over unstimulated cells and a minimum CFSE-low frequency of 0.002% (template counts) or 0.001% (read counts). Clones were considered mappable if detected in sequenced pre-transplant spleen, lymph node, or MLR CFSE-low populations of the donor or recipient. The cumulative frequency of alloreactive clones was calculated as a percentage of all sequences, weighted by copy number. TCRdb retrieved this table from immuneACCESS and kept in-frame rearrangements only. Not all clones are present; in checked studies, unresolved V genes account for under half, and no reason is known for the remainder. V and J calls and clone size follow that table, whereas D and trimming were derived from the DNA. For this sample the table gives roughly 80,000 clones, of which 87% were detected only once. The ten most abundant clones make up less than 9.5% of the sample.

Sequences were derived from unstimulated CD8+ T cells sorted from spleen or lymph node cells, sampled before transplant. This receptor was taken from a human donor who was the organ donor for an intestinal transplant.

The DNA sequence is given as TGTGCCAGCAGCTTAGTCTGGGCAGGGGGCCCTGCTAGCACAGATACGCAGTATTTT. Translated, it reads CASSLVWAGGPASTDTQYF. The rearranged segments are TRBV27 and TRBJ2-3; 8 central nucleotides agree with TRBD1. The CDR3 holds 19 amino acids from the cysteine to the phenylalanine. The CDR3 DNA has 57 bases and is translated from base 1. The germline V gene (reference sequence) specifies MNHEY as CDR1 and SMNVEV as CDR2. After removal of 6 bases from V and 0 bases from J, the junction retains 17 bases not matched to a gene.